This T cell receptor beta chain was identified during a study of cytomegalovirus exposure and HLA in healthy donors. The PCR was carried out with 60 Vbeta primers and 13 Jbeta primers. Clones were read by immunoSEQ multiplex PCR, and TCRdb kept only the in-frame ones, dropping some. The data contain under 150,000 clones, approximately 71% of them seen just once; the ten biggest clones take up 4.5% to 6%. CDR1 is SQVTM, CDR2 ANQGSEA, per germline. The CDR3 loop spans 12 amino acids. The ends were cut back, 7 bases at V and 0 bases at J, with 8 bases in the middle. General study results and limits: Later analysis identified over 15,000 TCR beta sequences associated with HLA alleles, using a false discovery rate threshold of 0.05.

Comments on this clone: The antigen remains unidentified.

The TCR sequence derives from a woman aged 45 to 65 in good health and CMV-seronegative. Sequencing was carried out using PBMCs. The V call is TRBV29-1, the J call TRBJ2-3; no firm D call. The CDR3 reads CSGETSTDTQYF. Here the CDR3 DNA reads TGCAGCGGCGAGACTAGCACAGATACGCAGTATTTT.